These 26 T cell receptor beta chains originate from one sample sequenced in a study of cytomegalovirus exposure and HLA in healthy donors. 60 Vbeta and 13 Jbeta primers were used in PCR. Clones were sequenced by immunoSEQ multiplex PCR, and TCRdb holds only the in-frame ones, with some missing. The sample holds 130,000 or so clones, over 65% seen once. The sequenced material came from PBMCs. The receptors here all came from a man aged 18-30 years in good health and CMV-seronegative.

This clone was observed a handful of times. One junction end disagrees with the germline gene, perhaps due to a read error. The V and J genes are TRBV7-9 and TRBJ2-5; tentatively, D is TRBD1 (6 bases). The CDR3 is made up of 16 amino acids. Germline lookup yields CDR1 SEHNR and CDR2 FQNEAQ (reference sequence). In DNA form, the CDR3 reads TGTTCCAGCAGCGTTGGCAGGGGTGTGATGGGAGAGACCCAGTACTTC. It yields the protein CSSSVGRGVMGETQYF.

This clone was found once. Its ends do not fully match the called genes, so a read error is possible. The CDR3 coding sequence is TGCGCCAGCAGCCGCACCCCAGAGGACCAGGGTGTATCAGGGATCTTC. The encoded protein is CASSRTPEDQGVSGIF. This chain uses TRBV5-1 with TRBJ2-1, with a possible D match to TRBD1 (5 bases). This CDR3 has 16 residues. Germline V gives CDR1 SGHRS, CDR2 YFSETQ. Combining the CDR3 with reference TRBV5-1 and TRBJ2-1 gives the whole variable domain KAGVTQTPRYLIKTRGQQVTLSCSPISGHRSVSWYQQTPGQGLQFLFEYFSETQRNKGNFPGRFSGRQFSNSRSEMNVSTLELGDSALYLCASSRTPEDQGVSGIFGPGTRLTVL.

The chain uses TRBV6-5 and TRBJ2-7, with TRBD1 matching 7 bases. Germline CDR1 and CDR2: MNHEY and SVGAGI. This CDR3 region has 15 residues. After removal of 8 bases from V and 7 bases from J, the junction contained 17 bases not matched to a gene. As DNA, the CDR3 is TGTGCCAGCGGTGACTTGACAGGGCGCGCGCTAGAGCAGTACTTC. Translation gives CASGDLTGRALEQYF.

This chain joins TRBV9 and TRBJ2-7; a possible D gene is TRBD1 (5 bases). V lost 0 bases to trimming and J lost 0 bases, with 10 bases between them. CDR1 and CDR2 (germline): SGDLS, YYNGEE. The CDR3 consists of 15 residues. CDR3 sequence reads: CASSVAAGYSYEQYF. The CDR3 DNA reads TGTGCCAGCAGCGTAGCGGCAGGGTACTCCTACGAGCAGTACTTC.

The chain joins TRBV11-2 to TRBJ2-3, with 9 bases lining up with TRBD2. The CDR3 spans 16 residues. Germline-derived CDR1 and CDR2 are SGHAT and FQNNGV. The J segment lost 3 bases and the V segment lost 1 base, leaving 5 bases of the junction unmatched. Here the CDR3 reads CASSLAAGGLTDTQYF. For the CDR3, the DNA is TGTGCCAGCAGCTTAGCGGCGGGGGGGCTAACAGATACGCAGTATTTT.

The chain employs TRBV25-1 and TRBJ1-2; D might be TRBD1 (6 bases). The germline V gene encodes CDR1 MGHDK and CDR2 SYGVNS. Deletions cut 4 bases from V and 8 bases from J, with 11 bases between. The CDR3 has 12 residues. CDR3: CASSANRVGYTF. The CDR3 DNA follows: TGTGCCAGCAGTGCTAACAGGGTCGGCTACACCTTC.

The chain uses TRBV6-5 and TRBJ1-5; TRBD1 might be the D (5 bases). The CDR3 is 15 amino acids. From germline, CDR1 is MNHEY and CDR2 SVGAGI. The V and J ends lost 5 bases and 1 base respectively, with 12 bases between them. CDR3 loop: CASSRQKGSNQPQHF. Written as DNA, the CDR3 is TGTGCCAGCAGTAGACAGAAGGGGAGCAATCAGCCCCAGCATTTT.

The count of this clone is one. The V and J genes are TRBV7-3 and TRBJ1-1; TRBD1 agrees at 10 bases. V trimming: 0 bases; J trimming: 10 bases; junction bases outside the gene matches: 11. The germline gives CDR1 SGHTA, CDR2 FQGTGA. CDR3 length: 16 residues. The DNA of the CDR3 is TGTGCCAGCAGCTTAACTCCCCTGACAGGGGGCATCGGAGCTTTCTTT. Translation: CASSLTPLTGGIGAFF.

J is TRBJ1-1 and V is TRBV19; 12 positions agree with TRBD1. V lost 5 bases, J lost 10 bases, and 11 bases stayed unmatched. The germline gives CDR1 LNHDA, CDR2 SQIVND (reference sequence). The CDR3 runs to 15 residues. The CDR3 nucleotides read TGTGCCAGTAGTCGCGGGACAGGGGGCGGGAGACTAGCTTTCTTT. It specifies CASSRGTGGGRLAFF. Filled out from reference TRBV19 and TRBJ1-1, the complete variable domain reads DGGITQSPKYLFRKEGQNVTLSCEQNLNHDAMYWYRQDPGQGLRLIYYSQIVNDFQKGDIAEGYSVSREKKESFPLTVTSAQKNPTAFYLCASSRGTGGGRLAFFGQGTRLTVV.

This rearrangement joins TRBV27 to TRBJ2-3; 8 bases align to TRBD1. The V and J ends lost 7 bases and 2 bases, in that order; junction bases with no gene match: 5. The CDR3 has 14 residues. Germline V CDR1 and CDR2: MNHEY, SMNVEV (reference sequence). As DNA, the CDR3 is TGTGCCAGCACTAGGACAGGGTTCACAGATACGCAGTATTTT. As protein: CASTRTGFTDTQYF.

Details on this clone: The junction differs from germline at one of its ends, possibly a read error. The genes are TRBV5-6 and TRBJ1-2, with 9 bases that match TRBD1. Germline CDR1 is SGHDT and CDR2 is YYEEEE. This CDR3 spans 15 amino acids. CDR3 DNA sequence: TGTGCCAGCAGCACTCCGGGACAGGGTAACCATGGCTACACCTTC. This translates into CASSTPGQGNHGYTF.

This sequence joins TRBV7-6 and TRBJ1-2, with TRBD1 matching 10 bases. The CDR3 contains 15 residues. The V segment lost 1 base and the J segment 3 bases; nucleotides outside the gene matches: 2. CDR1 is SGHVS and CDR2 is FNYEAQ in the germline V gene. CDR3 bases: TGTGCCAGCAGCTTAGAGACAGGGGGCCACTATGGCTACACCTTC. Translating it yields CASSLETGGHYGYTF.

V and J are TRBV5-4 and TRBJ1-6, with a possible D match to TRBD1 (6 bases). The CDR3 runs 15 residues. Germline values: CDR1 SGHNT, CDR2 YYREEE (reference sequence). The V gene lost 3 bases and the J gene lost 9 bases, with 16 bases spanning the gap. The CDR3 nucleotides are TGTGCCAGCAGCTACTCTACAGGGATGTTTTCACCCCTCCACTTT. Its protein is CASSYSTGMFSPLHF.

This clone occurred once. J is TRBJ1-2 and V is TRBV5-1, with 8 bases lining up with TRBD1. Germline assignment: CDR1 SGHRS and CDR2 YFSETQ. The V segment lost 3 bases and the J segment 1 base; nucleotides outside the gene matches: 8. The CDR3 consists of 16 residues. This chain's CDR3 is CASSSGTGLDNYGYTF. DNA of the CDR3: TGCGCCAGCAGCTCCGGGACAGGATTGGATAACTATGGCTACACCTTC.

The rearrangement links TRBV7-2 to TRBJ2-5, with 12 positions matching TRBD1. The CDR3 loop spans 15 amino acids. CDR1 is SGHTA, CDR2 FQGNSA, per germline. With V trimmed by 4 bases and J by 9 bases, 9 bases remained unmatched. The CDR3 bases are TGTGCCAGCAGCTCGAAGGGACAGGGGGCTATGGCCCAGTACTTC. This sequence encodes CASSSKGQGAMAQYF.

This chain links TRBV6-1 with TRBJ1-2; D uncertain. Germline V gene data show CDR1 as MNHNS and CDR2 as SASEGT. CDR3 length: 13 amino acids. With 6 bases removed from V and 8 bases from J, the gap between germline ends came to 16 bases. The CDR3 nucleotides read TGTGCCAGCAGCCTCCGGGGAGCGTTGGGCTACACCTTC. Amino acids: CASSLRGALGYTF.

This chain joins TRBV19 and TRBJ2-1, with TRBD1 identical over 11 bases. The germline V gene has CDR1 LNHDA and CDR2 SQIVND (reference sequence). The junction had 1 base not matched to a gene; V was cut back by 1 base and J by 5 bases. This CDR3 is 15 amino acids long. The chain's CDR3 is CASSIGDRGDNEQFF. Here the CDR3 DNA reads TGTGCCAGTAGTATAGGGGACAGGGGGGACAATGAGCAGTTCTTC.

The chain carries TRBV19 and TRBJ1-1; 9 bases are a match to TRBD1. This CDR3 is 16 amino acids long. CDR1 is LNHDA and CDR2 is SQIVND in the germline V gene (reference sequence). Unmatched junction bases numbered 11, after V lost 7 bases and J lost 2 bases. The CDR3 DNA follows: TGTGCCAGTACCGAGACCTGGGGACAGGGCAACACTGAAGCTTTCTTT. Translating gives CASTETWGQGNTEAFF. The entire variable domain, with the rest obtained from reference TRBV19 and TRBJ1-1, is as follows: DGGITQSPKYLFRKEGQNVTLSCEQNLNHDAMYWYRQDPGQGLRLIYYSQIVNDFQKGDIAEGYSVSREKKESFPLTVTSAQKNPTAFYLCASTETWGQGNTEAFFGQGTRLTVV.

The J gene is TRBJ2-3, the V gene TRBV4-3; D is perhaps TRBD2 (6 bases). Germline assignment: CDR1 LGHNA and CDR2 YSLEER. The CDR3 extends over 14 amino acids. The V end lost 1 base, the J end lost 2 bases, and 7 bases lay between the germline ends. CDR3 in DNA: TGCGCCAGCAGCCAAGCGGGGGTCACAGATACGCAGTATTTT. It is translated as CASSQAGVTDTQYF.

The chain recombines TRBV19 with TRBJ2-2; TRBD2 agrees at 7 bases. V was clipped by 7 bases and J by 8 bases; unmatched bases: 7. CDR3 length equals 13 residues. Germline CDR1 and CDR2: LNHDA and SQIVND (reference sequence). This CDR3 reads CASTGRVTGELFF. The CDR3 bases are TGTGCCAGTACAGGGAGGGTGACGGGGGAGCTGTTTTTT.

The table lists this clone with a few counts. The chain combines TRBV10-3 with TRBJ2-1; 13 nucleotides line up with TRBD2. J gave up 1 base and V 6 bases, and 3 bases lay outside the gene matches. The CDR3 extends over 16 amino acids. The V gene's germline CDR1 is ENHRY and CDR2 SYGVKD. DNA for the CDR3: TGTGCCATCAGAACTAGCGGGGGGGCATCCTACAATGAGCAGTTCTTC. Translation: CAIRTSGGASYNEQFF.

This chain connects TRBV10-2 to TRBJ1-1; 8 nucleotides line up with TRBD1. The CDR3 is 15 amino acids. Germline assignment: CDR1 WSHSY and CDR2 SAAADI. Trimming removed 3 bases from V and 8 bases from J; junction bases left unmatched: 11. This CDR3 is CASSEVPGTGDEAFF. CDR3 coding DNA: TGCGCCAGCAGTGAAGTCCCCGGGACAGGTGACGAAGCTTTCTTT.

The J gene is TRBJ1-2, the V gene TRBV19, with 8 nucleotides matching TRBD1. Germline CDR1 LNHDA, CDR2 SQIVND (reference sequence). This CDR3 comprises 15 residues. V was pared by 9 bases and J by 0 bases, with 9 bases of the junction left unmatched. CDR3 sequence: CASKDRVTANYGYTF. Written as DNA, the CDR3 is TGTGCCAGCAAGGACAGGGTAACGGCTAACTATGGCTACACCTTC.

The chain combines TRBV19 with TRBJ2-3; 8 nucleotides agree with TRBD1. This CDR3 is 14 amino acids long. V lost 6 bases to trimming and J lost 3 bases; unmatched junction nucleotides: 5. Germline V lookup: CDR1 LNHDA, CDR2 SQIVND (reference sequence). The chain's CDR3 is CASSNRGKTDTQYF. The CDR3 nucleotides are TGTGCCAGTAGCAACAGGGGGAAAACAGATACGCAGTATTTT.

V gene TRBV11-1 combines with J gene TRBJ2-3, with 9 bases fitting TRBD1. CDR1 is SGHAT, CDR2 FQDESV, per germline (reference sequence). The CDR3 extends over 15 amino acids. The V gene end was trimmed by 3 bases and the J gene end by 2 bases; junction bases not matched to a gene: 3. The CDR3 DNA reads TGTGCCAGCAGCTTTCACAGGGGGCCCACAGATACGCAGTATTTT. This codes for CASSFHRGPTDTQYF.

The V gene is TRBV5-6, the J gene TRBJ1-1; D remains unclear. Trimming took off 0 bases at V and 7 bases at J, with 7 bases between the two ends. The CDR3 length is 12 residues. Germline CDR1 and CDR2: SGHDT and YYEEEE. Here the CDR3 DNA reads TGTGCCAGCAGCTTGGCCTACAGTGAAGCTTTCTTT. Translated: CASSLAYSEAFF.